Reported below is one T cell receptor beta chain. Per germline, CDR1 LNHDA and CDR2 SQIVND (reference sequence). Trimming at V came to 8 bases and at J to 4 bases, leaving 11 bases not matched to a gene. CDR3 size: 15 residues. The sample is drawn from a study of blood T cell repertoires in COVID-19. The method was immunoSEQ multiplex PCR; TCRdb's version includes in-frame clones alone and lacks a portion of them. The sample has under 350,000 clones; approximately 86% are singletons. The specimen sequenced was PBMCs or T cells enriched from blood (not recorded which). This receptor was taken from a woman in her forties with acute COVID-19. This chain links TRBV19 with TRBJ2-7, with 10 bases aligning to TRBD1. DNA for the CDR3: TGTGCCAGTTTTCAACGGGACAGGGGCTTTTACGAGCAGTACTTC. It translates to CASFQRDRGFYEQYF.